This passage covers 30 T cell receptor beta chains from one sample sequenced in a study of graft-versus-host responses after intestinal transplantation. Generated by immunoSEQ multiplex PCR, the TCRdb table keeps only in-frame clones and is missing some. This table holds over 80,000 clones, about nine tenths found once. These receptors' antigens are unknown. The sample was unstimulated CD4+ T cells sorted from spleen or lymph node cells, taken before transplant. The receptor set was obtained from a human donor who was the organ donor for an intestinal transplant.

This chain connects TRBV18 to TRBJ1-4; D remains unclear. CDR1 KGHSH and CDR2 LQKENI come from the germline V gene. Trimming removed 2 bases from V and 0 bases from J, with 4 bases in between. CDR3 size: 14 residues. As DNA, the CDR3 is TGTGCCAGCTCACCAACTGCAACTAATGAAAAACTGTTTTTT. Residues: CASSPTATNEKLFF. Combining the CDR3 with reference TRBV18 and TRBJ1-4 gives the whole variable domain NAGVMQNPRHLVRRRGQEARLRCSPMKGHSHVYWYRQLPEEGLKFMVYLQKENIIDESGMPKERFSAEFPKEGPSILRIQQVVRGDSAAYFCASSPTATNEKLFFGSGTQLSVL.

Only a few counts were recorded for this clone. The chain recombines TRBV5-4 with TRBJ1-6; no definite D call. The CDR3 is 14 residues long. Germline lookup yields CDR1 SGHNT and CDR2 YYREEE (reference sequence). Trimming removed 2 bases at V and 3 bases at J, with 6 bases between. The CDR3 protein is CASSFGDYNSPLHF. CDR3 nucleotide sequence: TGTGCCAGCAGCTTTGGAGACTATAATTCACCCCTCCACTTT.

The CDR3 DNA is TGTGCCAGCAGTTTTAGCGGGGGGTCCTACGAGCAGTACTTC. Its translation is CASSFSGGSYEQYF. The chain links TRBV6-6 to TRBJ2-7; 10 positions match TRBD2. V gave up 4 bases and J gave up 1 base; unmatched junction bases: 1. The CDR3 covers 14 residues. Germline CDR1 is MNHNY and CDR2 is SVGAGI (reference sequence).

V gene TRBV4-1 combines with J gene TRBJ1-1; 12 bases line up with TRBD1. From germline, CDR1 is MGHRA and CDR2 YSYEKL. V was clipped by 5 bases and J by 0 bases; unmatched bases: 4. The length of the CDR3 is 16 residues. In DNA form, the CDR3 reads TGCGCCAGCAGCTTCCGGGACAGGGGGCTGAACACTGAAGCTTTCTTT. It encodes CASSFRDRGLNTEAFF.

This rearrangement joins TRBV11-2 to TRBJ1-1; tentative D call: TRBD1 (5 bases). Germline V CDR1 and CDR2: SGHAT, FQNNGV. This CDR3 spans 13 amino acids. Trimming took off 1 base at V and 5 bases at J, with 8 bases between the two ends. The CDR3 protein is CASSLARGTEAFF. CDR3 bases: TGTGCCAGCAGCTTAGCGCGGGGGACTGAAGCTTTCTTT.

The chain employs TRBV7-2 and TRBJ2-7, with D perhaps matching TRBD2 (6 bases). The CDR3 sequence is 15 residues long. Germline V gene lookup returns CDR1 SGHTA and CDR2 FQGNSA. V was clipped by 5 bases and J by 0 bases, with 14 bases between them. The CDR3 DNA sequence: TGTGCCAGCAGCCGCCGCGGGGAGAGCTCCTACGAGCAGTACTTC. Translating gives CASSRRGESSYEQYF.

V and J are TRBV6-5 and TRBJ1-5; 9 bases align to TRBD1. CDR3 length: 15 residues. Germline CDR1 is MNHEY and CDR2 is SVGAGI. Germline trimming cut 4 bases from V and 6 bases from J; bases unmatched to any gene: 7. The CDR3 nucleotides are TGTGCCAGCAGTTCCTTTACAGGGGGCGGTCAGCCCCAGCATTTT. Its protein is CASSSFTGGGQPQHF.

This clone was counted between two and nine times. This chain connects TRBV4-3 to TRBJ1-4, with 9 bases aligning to TRBD1. With 6 bases clipped from V and 7 bases from J, the junction kept 0 bases outside the gene matches. Looked up from germline, CDR1 is LGHNA and CDR2 is YSLEER. The CDR3 runs to 12 residues. This chain's CDR3 is CASRDRGEKLFF. CDR3 nucleotide sequence: TGCGCCAGCAGGGACAGGGGTGAAAAACTGTTTTTT.

This clone was detected only once. The chain employs TRBV4-3 and TRBJ2-4; 7 bases line up with TRBD1. V lost 3 bases and J lost 0; bases outside the gene matches: 8. The CDR3 length is 17 residues. The V gene's germline CDR1 is LGHNA and CDR2 YSLEER. The CDR3 loop reads CASSQTGTDLAKNIQYF. The CDR3 nucleotides read TGCGCCAGCAGCCAGACCGGGACAGACCTAGCCAAAAACATTCAGTACTTC.

The chain uses TRBV28 and TRBJ2-2; tentatively, D is TRBD2 (5 bases). Germline CDR1 MDHEN, CDR2 SYDVKM. The CDR3 extends over 15 amino acids. The V end lost 5 bases, the J end lost 7 bases, and 17 bases lay between the germline ends. As DNA, the CDR3 is TGTGCCAGCAGTCCACCTACTAGGGTGGGCGGGGAGCTGTTTTTT. This translates into CASSPPTRVGGELFF.

The chain joins TRBV6-1 to TRBJ1-1; TRBD1 matches at 7 bases. Germline V gene data show CDR1 as MNHNS and CDR2 as SASEGT. V shed 5 bases and J 5 bases; nucleotides not matched to a gene: 5. The CDR3 is made up of 13 amino acids. For the CDR3, the DNA is TGTGCCAGCAGTCCCAGGGGGAGGACTGAAGCTTTCTTT. It codes for CASSPRGRTEAFF.

The gene calls are TRBV27 and TRBJ1-4; D might be TRBD1 (5 bases). The CDR3 contains 15 residues. Trimming cost V 6 bases and J 4 bases, with 15 bases left between them. Looked up from germline, CDR1 is MNHEY and CDR2 is SMNVEV (reference sequence). The CDR3 DNA sequence: TGTGCCAGCAGGTCCCATGGGGCGAATAATGAAAAACTGTTTTTT. Protein sequence: CASRSHGANNEKLFF.

V and J are TRBV29-1 and TRBJ1-2; the D gene is possibly TRBD1 (6 bases). Germline V gene sequence: CDR1 SQVTM, CDR2 ANQGSEA. The CDR3 is 12 residues long. The V and J ends lost 0 bases and 4 bases respectively, with 6 bases between them. Here the CDR3 reads CSVEDRGYGYTF. CDR3 bases: TGCAGCGTTGAAGACAGGGGCTATGGCTACACCTTC. Complete variable domain (other parts from reference TRBV29-1 and TRBJ1-2): SAVISQKPSRDICQRGTSLTIQCQVDSQVTMMFWYRQQPGQSLTLIATANQGSEATYESGFVIDKFPISRPNLTFSTLTVSNMSPEDSSIYLCSVEDRGYGYTFGSGTRLTVV.

This clone was seen a handful of times. The V call is TRBV28, the J call TRBJ1-4, with 10 positions matching TRBD1. Germline V lookup: CDR1 MDHEN, CDR2 SYDVKM. This CDR3 contains 15 residues. J was trimmed by 5 bases and V by 7 bases; bases with no gene match: 7. Here the CDR3 reads CASIHTGQGNEKLFF. The CDR3 DNA reads TGTGCCAGCATACATACGGGACAGGGGAATGAAAAACTGTTTTTT.

V usage is TRBV27 and J usage is TRBJ2-5, with 14 bases matching TRBD2. Trimming took 6 bases from V and 1 from J; bases not matched to a gene: 7. The CDR3 has 17 amino acids. CDR1 is MNHEY and CDR2 is SMNVEV in the germline V gene (reference sequence). The CDR3 DNA sequence: TGTGCCAGCAGGAAACGACTAGCGGGGGGGCTCCAAGAGACCCAGTACTTC. It yields the protein CASRKRLAGGLQETQYF.

V and J are TRBV4-3 and TRBJ2-7, with 7 bases that match TRBD1. This CDR3 comprises 17 residues. Per germline, CDR1 LGHNA and CDR2 YSLEER. V shed 0 bases and J 2 bases; nucleotides not matched to a gene: 10. The CDR3 protein is CASSQELGTANTYEQYF. The CDR3 coding sequence is TGCGCCAGCAGCCAAGAGTTGGGGACAGCCAATACCTACGAGCAGTACTTC.

This chain links TRBV6-5 with TRBJ2-7; TRBD1 matches 7 bases. Germline V CDR1 and CDR2: MNHEY, SVGAGI. Unmatched junction bases numbered 5, after V lost 0 bases and J lost 3 bases. This CDR3 spans 15 amino acids. CDR3 sequence: CASSYSRTGGYEQYF. CDR3 DNA sequence: TGTGCCAGCAGTTACTCACGGACAGGTGGCTACGAGCAGTACTTC.

V gene TRBV27 combines with J gene TRBJ1-4; D may be TRBD1 (6 bases). Trimming removed 1 base from V and 8 bases from J, with 17 bases in between. This CDR3 contains 16 residues. The V gene's germline CDR1 is MNHEY and CDR2 SMNVEV (reference sequence). The CDR3 DNA is TGTGCCAGCAGTTTATTCCGGGGGGCTTCTCGGGAAAAACTGTTTTTT. It translates to CASSLFRGASREKLFF.

The CDR3 DNA reads as TGTGCCAGCAGCCGGGACTCGACGTCGGGTGAGCAGTTCTTC. It specifies CASSRDSTSGEQFF. V and J are TRBV5-4 and TRBJ2-1, with a possible D match to TRBD2 (6 bases). Germline V gene sequence: CDR1 SGHNT, CDR2 YYREEE (reference sequence). Trimming pared 4 bases from V and 9 bases from J, leaving 17 bases between. CDR3 length equals 14 residues.

The chain carries TRBV12-5 and TRBJ2-5; the D gene is possibly TRBD2 (5 bases). This CDR3 is built from 17 residues. Germline assignment: CDR1 LGHNT and CDR2 FRNRAP. Trimming pared 0 bases from V and 5 bases from J, leaving 19 bases between. The CDR3 loop reads CASGLVLAGPRGETQYF. As DNA, the CDR3 is TGTGCTAGTGGTTTGGTACTGGCCGGGCCCCGAGGGGAGACCCAGTACTTC.

CDR3 loop: CASSPGRGETQYF. For the CDR3, the DNA is TGTGCCAGCTCACCGGGAAGGGGAGAGACCCAGTACTTC. The chain couples TRBV18 to TRBJ2-5; D is perhaps TRBD1 (5 bases). V gave up 3 bases and J gave up 4 bases, with 9 bases separating them. Germline CDR1 reads KGHSH; CDR2 reads LQKENI. The CDR3 has 13 residues.

The CDR3 bases are TGTGCCAGCAGCTCTAGGGCCGGACAGATCAATGAAAAACTGTTTTTT. Translated: CASSSRAGQINEKLFF. This rearrangement joins TRBV11-2 to TRBJ1-4; weak D call: TRBD1 (6 bases). V was clipped by 4 bases and J by 5 bases, with 17 bases between them. Per germline, CDR1 SGHAT and CDR2 FQNNGV. The CDR3 runs 16 residues.

This chain connects TRBV29-1 to TRBJ2-1; 9 bases are shared with TRBD1. With V trimmed by 7 bases and J by 9 bases, 10 bases remained unmatched. The CDR3 has 13 amino acids. CDR1 SQVTM and CDR2 ANQGSEA come from the germline V gene. The CDR3 is CSASDRGRGEQFF. The CDR3 bases are TGCAGCGCCTCGGACAGGGGCAGGGGTGAGCAGTTCTTC.

The chain links TRBV5-1 to TRBJ2-5, with TRBD2 matching 16 bases. The DNA end favors TRBJ2-7, so the J call may be wrong. This CDR3 is 16 amino acids long. CDR1 is SGHRS and CDR2 is YFSETQ in the germline V gene. CDR3: CASSLPGLAGGGEQYF. The DNA of the CDR3 is TGCGCCAGCAGCCTCCCGGGACTAGCGGGGGGGGGCGAGCAGTACTTC.

This sequence joins TRBV5-4 and TRBJ2-3, with 7 bases fitting TRBD2. The CDR3 contains 15 residues. The V gene end was trimmed by 5 bases and the J gene end by 1 base; junction bases not matched to a gene: 7. Germline V lookup: CDR1 SGHNT, CDR2 YYREEE (reference sequence). The CDR3 spells CASSPPGGGTDTQYF. The CDR3 bases are TGTGCCAGCAGTCCCCCTGGGGGGGGCACAGATACGCAGTATTTT.

The V gene is TRBV6-5, the J gene TRBJ2-3, with 7 nucleotides matching TRBD1. CDR3 length equals 15 residues. In germline, CDR1 is MNHEY, CDR2 SVGAGI. Trimming took 6 bases from V and 2 from J; bases not matched to a gene: 8. The CDR3 nucleotides are TGTGCCAGCAGGAACACAGGGGTTCACACAGATACGCAGTATTTT. Translated, it gives CASRNTGVHTDTQYF.

The genes are TRBV4-1 and TRBJ2-2; possible D gene TRBD2, 6 bases. Trimming took off 6 bases at V and 1 base at J, with 9 bases between the two ends. There are 14 residues in the CDR3. Germline loops: CDR1 MGHRA, CDR2 YSYEKL. CDR3 in DNA: TGCGCCAGCAGACGGGACTTGAACACCGGGGAGCTGTTTTTT. Translation: CASRRDLNTGELFF.

This clone was detected only once. This chain connects TRBV7-2 to TRBJ2-5, with D possibly TRBD2 on 7 matching bases. This CDR3 has 16 amino acids. The V end was cut by 1 base, the J end by 3 bases, with 15 bases between. Germline CDR1 is SGHTA and CDR2 is FQGNSA. CDR3 residues: CASSLGRGAGEETQYF. In nucleotides, the CDR3 is TGTGCCAGCAGCTTAGGTCGGGGGGCTGGAGAAGAGACCCAGTACTTC. Complete variable domain (other parts from reference TRBV7-2 and TRBJ2-5): GAGVSQSPSNKVTEKGKDVELRCDPISGHTALYWYRQSLGQGLEFLIYFQGNSAPDKSGLPSDRFSAERTGGSVSTLTIQRTQQEDSAVYLCASSLGRGAGEETQYFGPGTRLLVL.

The V and J genes are TRBV5-1 and TRBJ1-1, with D possibly being TRBD1 (6 bases). Germline assignment: CDR1 SGHRS and CDR2 YFSETQ. Trimming removed 4 bases from V and 0 bases from J, with 16 bases in between. The CDR3 has 16 residues. Here the CDR3 DNA reads TGCGCCAGCAGCCTACAGGGTATAAGAATGAACACTGAAGCTTTCTTT. Amino acids: CASSLQGIRMNTEAFF. The full variable domain, with the rest looked up from reference TRBV5-1 and TRBJ1-1, is KAGVTQTPRYLIKTRGQQVTLSCSPISGHRSVSWYQQTPGQGLQFLFEYFSETQRNKGNFPGRFSGRQFSNSRSEMNVSTLELGDSALYLCASSLQGIRMNTEAFFGQGTRLTVV.

The V gene is TRBV6-5, the J gene TRBJ1-5; tentative D call: TRBD1 (5 bases). The CDR3 runs 12 residues. The germline V gene encodes CDR1 MNHEY and CDR2 SVGAGI. Trimming took 11 bases from V and 2 from J, leaving 10 bases between them. The DNA for the CDR3 is TGTGCCGCGGGGCCCCGCAATCAGCCCCAGCATTTT. It encodes CAAGPRNQPQHF.